A selection of T cell receptor beta chains follows, all from one sample in a study of T cells in Graves' hyperthyroidism and ophthalmopathy. TCRdb reprocessed the multiplex PCR reads with MiXCR, giving one entry per CDR3 protein. This sample carries about 290,000 distinct CDR3 sequences, around 13% of them seen once, and the ten largest clones take 7.9%. The sample comprised blood. The receptors derive from a woman aged 40 to 49 with Graves' hyperthyroidism. Each CDR3 is given with its conserved first and last residue. D genes are given only for firm matches. Clone size appears in some rows only: once, few, many, or a class for an expanded clone.

>TRBV5-6|-|-|TRBJ2-7
TGTGCCAGCACCTCCGTGAGAAACTACGAGCAGTACTTC
CASTSVRNYEQYF
>TRBV6-1|-|many|TRBJ1-2
TGTGCCAGCGGCGACAGCCGTAACTATGGCTACACCTTC
CASGDSRNYGYTF
>TRBV27|-|many|TRBJ1-2
TGTGCCAGCAGTTTATCAGGGAACTATGGCTACACCTTC
CASSLSGNYGYTF
>TRBV28|TRBD2|many|TRBJ2-1
TGTGCCAGCGTATCCCGGGAGGATTACAATGAGCAGTTCTTC
CASVSREDYNEQFF
>TRBV12-3/TRBV12-4|TRBD1|many|TRBJ1-2
TGTGCCAGCAGTTTAGGGCCGGGACAGGGGGCGAATCCTGGCTACACCTTC
CASSLGPGQGANPGYTF
>TRBV7-2|TRBD2|many|TRBJ2-7
TGTGCCAGCAGCCCGGGACTAGCGGCTTACGAGCAGTACTTC
CASSPGLAAYEQYF
>TRBV27|-|many|TRBJ2-5
TGTGCCAGCAGTCATGACAGGGGAGGGCAAGAGACCCAGTACTTC
CASSHDRGGQETQYF
>TRBV12-5|-|many|TRBJ2-1
TGTGCTAGTGGTTCTTTCTATGAGCAGTTCTTC
CASGSFYEQFF
>TRBV6-1|TRBD1|many|TRBJ2-7
TGTGCCACCACAAGGACAGGCTCCTACGAGCAGTACTTC
CATTRTGSYEQYF
>TRBV6-5|-|few|TRBJ1-1
TGTGCCAGCAGTTACGGGGGGACGAACACTGAAGCTTTCTTT
CASSYGGTNTEAFF
>TRBV4-1|TRBD1|few|TRBJ1-2
TGCGCCAGCAGCCAAGACAGGGGGGACTATGGCTACACCTTC
CASSQDRGDYGYTF
>TRBV3-1|-|many|TRBJ2-1
TGTGCCAGCAGCCATCATAGCGGCTACAATGAGCAGTTCTTC
CASSHHSGYNEQFF
>TRBV19|-|many|TRBJ1-1
TGTGCCAGTAGTATAGATGCAGCTCGGGTTGCTGAAGCTTTCTTT
CASSIDAARVAEAFF
>TRBV7-6|-|-|TRBJ2-7
TGTGCCAGCAGCTTAGACTACTTATCCTACGAGCAGTACTTC
CASSLDYLSYEQYF
>TRBV10-3|-|few|TRBJ2-3
TGTGCCATCAGTGAAACTCAGGCAGGAACAGATACGCAGTATTTT
CAISETQAGTDTQYF
>TRBV19|-|few|TRBJ1-1
TGTGCCAGTAGTATTCAGGGCCCGGGTACTGAAGCTTTCTTT
CASSIQGPGTEAFF
>TRBV7-2|-|many|TRBJ1-4
TGTGCCAGCAGCTTTTTGGGAGAAGAAAAACTGTTTTTT
CASSFLGEEKLFF
>TRBV19|TRBD1|-|TRBJ2-4
TGTGCCAGTAGTCGGTCGGGACAGCTAGCCAAAAACATTCAGTACTTC
CASSRSGQLAKNIQYF
>TRBV28|-|many|TRBJ1-4
TGTGCCAGCAGTTTCTGGGGGGCCTCAAAACTGTTTTTT
CASSFWGASKLFF
>TRBV7-3|-|many|TRBJ2-1
TGTGCCAGCAGCTTAACGTTAATTCGGGGGTTAGCCAGAAATGAGCAGTTCTTC
CASSLTLIRGLARNEQFF
>TRBV2|TRBD2|many|TRBJ2-7
TGTGCCAGCAGTGAATCGGCGGGAGGGGTCTCCTACGAGCAGTACTTC
CASSESAGGVSYEQYF
>TRBV5-5|-|-|TRBJ2-6
TGTGCCAGCAGCTCGCAGCAAACGAGGGGAACCAACGTCCTGACTTTC
CASSSQQTRGTNVLTF
>TRBV3-1|-|-|TRBJ2-1
TGTGCCAGCAGCCAAATGTATGAGCAGTTCTTC
CASSQMYEQFF
>TRBV5-6|TRBD2|many|TRBJ2-5
TGTGCCAGCAGCACACCCTCCCCTAGCGGACAAGAGACCCAGTACTTC
CASSTPSPSGQETQYF
>TRBV6-4|-|many|TRBJ1-1
TGTGCCAGCAGTGTGTACCAGGTTGATGACACTGAAGCTTTCTTT
CASSVYQVDDTEAFF
>TRBV18|TRBD1|-|TRBJ1-1
TGTGCCAGCTCGCTCGACAGGGTACCTGAAGCTTTCTTT
CASSLDRVPEAFF
>TRBV5-6|-|-|TRBJ1-2
TGTGCCAGCAGCCCCCCCGGCACTGATGGCTACACCTTC
CASSPPGTDGYTF
>TRBV27|TRBD2|many|TRBJ2-1
TGTGCCAGCAGCCGACTAGCGGGAGGCGATGAGCAGTTCTTC
CASSRLAGGDEQFF
>TRBV7-2|TRBD1|many|TRBJ1-2
TGTGCCAGCAGCTTAGAGTACAGGGGGCAAAGTGGCTACACCTTC
CASSLEYRGQSGYTF
>TRBV7-8|-|many|TRBJ2-1
TGTGCCAGCAGCAACCGCCGGGACTACAATGAGCAGTTCTTC
CASSNRRDYNEQFF
>TRBV2|-|many|TRBJ2-2
TGTGCCAGCAGTGAAGACAGCGCGAACACCGGGGAGCTGTTTTTT
CASSEDSANTGELFF
>TRBV6-1|-|many|TRBJ2-1
TGTGCCAGCAGCGGGGGGCAAAATGAGCAGTTCTTC
CASSGGQNEQFF
>TRBV28|TRBD1|many|TRBJ1-5
TGTGCCAGCAGGTTACGACTTAACAGGGGTTTAGGCAATCAGCCCCAGCATTTT
CASRLRLNRGLGNQPQHF
>TRBV10-3|TRBD1|few|TRBJ1-2
TGTGCCATCAGTTCGGGACAGGGTATTGGCTACACCTTC
CAISSGQGIGYTF
>TRBV11-1|-|many|TRBJ2-7
TGTGCCAGCAGCGGACCCTACGAGCAGTACTTC
CASSGPYEQYF
>TRBV6-1|-|many|TRBJ1-2
TGTGCCAGCACTATGATTAGAGCCTATGGCTACACCTTC
CASTMIRAYGYTF
>TRBV5-1|-|many|TRBJ1-1
TGCGCCAGCAGCTTGGCGGACGGACCGGGGACTGAAGCTTTCTTT
CASSLADGPGTEAFF
>TRBV12-3/TRBV12-4|-|many|TRBJ2-2
TGTGCCAGCAAGCTCTGGGGAACCGGGGAGCTGTTTTTT
CASKLWGTGELFF
>TRBV29-1|-|few|TRBJ1-2
TGCAGCGTCGGAGCCGGGATAGATTATGGCTACACCTTC
CSVGAGIDYGYTF
>TRBV7-6|-|many|TRBJ2-3
TGTGCCAGCAGCTTATGGCTAGCATCAGATACGCAGTATTTT
CASSLWLASDTQYF
>TRBV20-1|TRBD2|-|TRBJ2-7
TGCAGTGGAATCAGCGCGGGAGCGAATTACGAGCAGTACTTC
CSGISAGANYEQYF
>TRBV10-3|-|many|TRBJ2-7
TGTGCCATCAGTGAGTCGGTATTGGACCCAGCCTACGAGCAGTACTTC
CAISESVLDPAYEQYF
>TRBV11-2|-|many|TRBJ2-1
TGTGCCAGCAGCCCGAGGGCCGATAACAATGAGCAGTTCTTC
CASSPRADNNEQFF
>TRBV13|-|many|TRBJ1-2
TGTGCCAGCAGCTTATCCCAGGGAAATGGCTACACCTTC
CASSLSQGNGYTF
>TRBV5-1|TRBD1|many|TRBJ1-3
TGCGCCAGCAGCTGGGGTCCGGGACAGGGATCTGGAAACACCATATATTTT
CASSWGPGQGSGNTIYF
>TRBV30|-|many|TRBJ2-1
TGTGCCAGAAAGTCCCTTAATGAGCAGTTCTTC
CARKSLNEQFF
>TRBV6-1|TRBD1|many|TRBJ1-1
TGTGCCAGCAGTTCCACGTACCTAACCAGACAGGGGGCGGACTTGGTCGCTTTCTTT
CASSSTYLTRQGADLVAFF
>TRBV6-1|-|-|TRBJ2-2
TGTGCCAGCAGTGAAGCGAAACCCCCGGCACTGTTTTTT
CASSEAKPPALFF
>TRBV5-6|-|-|TRBJ2-7
TGTGCCAGCAGCTTAGTTGAATTGCGGAGGGACGAGCAGTACTTC
CASSLVELRRDEQYF
>TRBV27|-|many|TRBJ1-1
TGTGCCAGCGGCCTAACGATAAACACTGAAGCTTTCTTT
CASGLTINTEAFF
>TRBV3-1|-|many|TRBJ2-1
TGTGCCAGCAGCCAAGGATCTAGTCGGAATGAGCAGTTCTTC
CASSQGSSRNEQFF
>TRBV4-2|-|few|TRBJ2-7
TGTGCCAGCAGCCATCCTGGGAGCGGGTCCTCCTACGAGCAGTACTTC
CASSHPGSGSSYEQYF
>TRBV24-1|-|few|TRBJ1-5
TGTGCCACCAGTGTGTCGGGGGGTAACAATCAGCCCCAGCATTTT
CATSVSGGNNQPQHF
>TRBV7-2|TRBD1|-|TRBJ2-2
TGTGCCAGCAGCTTTCCGAGACAGGGGACGAACACCGGGGAGCTGTTTTTT
CASSFPRQGTNTGELFF
>TRBV12-3/TRBV12-4|-|many|TRBJ2-7
TGTGCCAGCAGTGGGACAACCTACGAGCAGTACTTC
CASSGTTYEQYF
>TRBV25-1|-|-|TRBJ1-2
TGTGCCAGCAGTGGCTTCCCCGGGACTTTCTATGGCTACACCTTC
CASSGFPGTFYGYTF
>TRBV28|-|many|TRBJ1-3
TGTGCCAGCAGTTTAGGTGTGGGGAGGGGCCTCGGTGGAAACACCATATATTTT
CASSLGVGRGLGGNTIYF
>TRBV3-1|-|many|TRBJ1-1
TGTGCCAGCAGCCAACCGGGGGGCGGCACTGAAGCTTTCTTT
CASSQPGGGTEAFF
>TRBV5-1|TRBD2|-|TRBJ2-7
TGCGCCAGCAGCTTGGTTCGTGGGGAGGGTGAGCAGTACTTC
CASSLVRGEGEQYF
>TRBV20-1|TRBD1|-|TRBJ2-7
TGCAGTGCTCCCGGGACAGGGGACGGCGAGCAGTACTTC
CSAPGTGDGEQYF